A selection of T cell receptor beta chains follows, all from one sample in a study of blood T cell repertoires in COVID-19. TCRdb's table, derived via immunoSEQ multiplex PCR, lists solely in-frame clones and lacks some. This sample has about 39,000 clones, with approximately 94% found just once. Sample: peripheral blood. Receptors originate from a human donor with active COVID-19. The donor label of this sample is uncertain. The CDR3 runs from the conserved cysteine through the conserved F or W. A D gene is named only where the DNA matches it firmly. Size is omitted from some rows. Given values are once, few, many or a class for expanded clones.

- - TRBJ1-1 TRBV12-3/TRBV12-4 TGTGCCAGCAGACGAGGGAGCAACACTGAAGCTTTCTTT CASRRGSNTEAFF
TRBD2 - TRBJ2-2 TRBV5-1 TGCGCCAGCAGCTTGGGGGGACTAGCGGGGAGACCTGGGACCGGGGAGCTGTTTTTT CASSLGGLAGRPGTGELFF
TRBD2 - TRBJ2-7 TRBV24-1 TGTGCCACCGTGTCGGGGCTAGCGGGGGGGTATACGACCCTTTACGAGCAGTACTTC CATVSGLAGGYTTLYEQYF
- - TRBJ2-1 TRBV6-5 TGTGCCAGCAGTTACTCTAGCGTCAATGAGCAGTTCTTC CASSYSSVNEQFF
- - TRBJ2-3 TRBV11-3 TGTGCCAGCAGCTGGAGTAGCACAGATACGCAGTATTTT CASSWSSTDTQYF
- - TRBJ1-1 TRBV12-3/TRBV12-4 TGTGCCAGCAGTTTGAGCGGGGGGACTGAAGCTTTCTTT CASSLSGGTEAFF
TRBD1 - TRBJ2-7 TRBV18 TGTGCCAGCTCACGGGACAGGGGCCCCTACGAGCAGTACTTC CASSRDRGPYEQYF
- - TRBJ2-7 TRBV4-1 TGCGCCAGCAGCCAAGATAGACAGTTCTCCTACGAGCAGTACTTC CASSQDRQFSYEQYF
- - TRBJ2-5 TRBV27 TGTGCCAGCAGTTCGGCGGGAAGGGTTGAGACCCAGTACTTC CASSSAGRVETQYF
- - TRBJ1-1 TRBV7-6 TGTGCCAGCAGCTTAGGTGCGAAAATGAACACTGAAGCTTTCTTT CASSLGAKMNTEAFF
TRBD1 - TRBJ1-5 TRBV4-1 TGCGCCACCGGGACAGGACACAATCAGCCCCAGCATTTT CATGTGHNQPQHF
TRBD2 - TRBJ2-1 TRBV7-2 TGTGCCAGCAGCTTACGGGGGGGCTACAATGAGCAGTTCTTC CASSLRGGYNEQFF
- - TRBJ1-1 TRBV28 TGTGCCAGCAGTGGACCGGGGAGGGGAGGCACTGAAGCTTTCTTT CASSGPGRGGTEAFF
- once TRBJ1-2 TRBV7-9 TGTGCCAGCAGCTTAGCACAGGACGTGGGCTACACCTTC CASSLAQDVGYTF
- - TRBJ1-1 TRBV6-5 TGTGCCAGCAAGAAAGGGACACCAAGTAACACTGAAGCTTTCTTT CASKKGTPSNTEAFF
TRBD1 once TRBJ2-7 TRBV11-3 TGTGCCAGCAGCTCCCGGGGACAGAATGGCGAGCAGTACTTC CASSSRGQNGEQYF
- - TRBJ1-2 TRBV2 TGTGCCAGCAATGCGGGCACATTCTATGGCTACACCTTC CASNAGTFYGYTF
- - TRBJ1-5 TRBV5-5 TGTGCCAGCAGCGGGCAACAGCCTAGCAATCAGCCCCAGCATTTT CASSGQQPSNQPQHF
TRBD2 - TRBJ2-1 TRBV7-2 TGTGCCAGCAGCCCTCAGGGCCTAGCGGGAGCGGGGGAGCAGTTCTTC CASSPQGLAGAGEQFF
TRBD1 - TRBJ1-1 TRBV10-3 TGTGCCATCAGTGAGTATGGTGGGACAGGGGACACTGAAGCTTTCTTT CAISEYGGTGDTEAFF
- - TRBJ2-3 TRBV29-1 TGCAGCGCCACCATACACGATACGCAGTATTTT CSATIHDTQYF
- - TRBJ2-1 TRBV3-1/TRBV3-2 TGTGCCAGCAGCCCCCCGTCGAGGGGGGGGCGTGGTGAGCAGTTCTTC CASSPPSRGGRGEQFF